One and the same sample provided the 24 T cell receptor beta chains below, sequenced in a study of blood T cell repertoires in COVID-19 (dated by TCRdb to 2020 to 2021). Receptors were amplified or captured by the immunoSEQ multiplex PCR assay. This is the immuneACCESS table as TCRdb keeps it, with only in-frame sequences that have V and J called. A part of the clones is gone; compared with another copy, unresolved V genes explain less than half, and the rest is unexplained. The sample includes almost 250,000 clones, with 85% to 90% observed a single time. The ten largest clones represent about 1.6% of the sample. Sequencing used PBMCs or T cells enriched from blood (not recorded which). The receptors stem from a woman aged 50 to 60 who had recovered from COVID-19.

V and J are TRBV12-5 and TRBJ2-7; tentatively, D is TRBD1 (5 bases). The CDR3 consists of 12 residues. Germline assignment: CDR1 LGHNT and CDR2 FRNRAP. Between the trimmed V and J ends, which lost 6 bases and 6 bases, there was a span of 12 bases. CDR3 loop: CASGIARAEQYF. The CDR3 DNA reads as TGTGCTAGTGGAATAGCCAGGGCCGAGCAGTACTTC.

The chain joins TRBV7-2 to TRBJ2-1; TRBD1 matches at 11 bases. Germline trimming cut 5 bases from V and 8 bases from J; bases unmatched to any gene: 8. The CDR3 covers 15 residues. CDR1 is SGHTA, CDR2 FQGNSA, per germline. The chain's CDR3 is CASSPDRGRVDEQFF. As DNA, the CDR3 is TGTGCCAGCAGCCCGGACAGGGGGCGCGTGGATGAGCAGTTCTTC.

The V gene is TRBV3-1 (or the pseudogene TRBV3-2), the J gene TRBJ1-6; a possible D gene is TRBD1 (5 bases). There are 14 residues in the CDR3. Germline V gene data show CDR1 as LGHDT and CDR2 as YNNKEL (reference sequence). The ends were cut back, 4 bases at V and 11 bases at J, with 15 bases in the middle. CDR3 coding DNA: TGTGCCAGCAGCCCGGGACTGGGGCGGACACCCCTCCACTTT. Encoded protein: CASSPGLGRTPLHF.

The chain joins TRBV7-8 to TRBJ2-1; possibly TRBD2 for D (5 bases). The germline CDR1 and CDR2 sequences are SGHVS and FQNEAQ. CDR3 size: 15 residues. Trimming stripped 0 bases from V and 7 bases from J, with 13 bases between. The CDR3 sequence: CASSLAGNMGNEQFF. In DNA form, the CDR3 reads TGTGCCAGCAGCTTAGCCGGGAATATGGGGAATGAGCAGTTCTTC.

CDR3 in amino acids: CAISDSLEGGGYTF. The DNA for the CDR3 is TGTGCCATCAGTGACTCGTTAGAGGGAGGTGGCTACACCTTC. The chain employs TRBV10-3 and TRBJ1-2, with D unclear. Trimming pared 3 bases from V and 7 bases from J, leaving 15 bases between. This CDR3 has 14 residues. Germline loops: CDR1 ENHRY, CDR2 SYGVKD.

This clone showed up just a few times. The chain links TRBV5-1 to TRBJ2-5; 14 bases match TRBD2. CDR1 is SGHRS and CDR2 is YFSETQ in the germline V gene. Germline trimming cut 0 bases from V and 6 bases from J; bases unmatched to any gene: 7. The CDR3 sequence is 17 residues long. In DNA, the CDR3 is TGCGCCAGCAGCTTGGGACTAGCGGGAGGGCCCGTCAAGACCCAGTACTTC. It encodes CASSLGLAGGPVKTQYF.

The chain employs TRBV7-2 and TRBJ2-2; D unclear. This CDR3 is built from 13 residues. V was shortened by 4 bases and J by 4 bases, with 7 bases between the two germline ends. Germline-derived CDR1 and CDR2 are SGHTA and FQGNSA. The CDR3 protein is CASSSDFTGELFF. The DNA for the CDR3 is TGTGCCAGCAGCTCAGATTTCACCGGGGAGCTGTTTTTT.

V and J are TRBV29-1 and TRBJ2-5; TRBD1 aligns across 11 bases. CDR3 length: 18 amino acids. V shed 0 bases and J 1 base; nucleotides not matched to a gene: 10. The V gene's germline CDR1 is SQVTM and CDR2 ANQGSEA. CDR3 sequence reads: CSVEDWTGGEGLQETQYF. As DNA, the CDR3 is TGCAGCGTTGAAGATTGGACAGGGGGCGAAGGGCTCCAAGAGACCCAGTACTTC.

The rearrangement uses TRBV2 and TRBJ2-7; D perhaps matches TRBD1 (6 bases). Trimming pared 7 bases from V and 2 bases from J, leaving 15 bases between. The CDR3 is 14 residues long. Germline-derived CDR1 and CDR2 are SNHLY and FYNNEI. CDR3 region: CASMYRDTAYEQYF. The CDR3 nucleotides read TGTGCCAGCATGTACCGGGACACCGCCTACGAGCAGTACTTC.

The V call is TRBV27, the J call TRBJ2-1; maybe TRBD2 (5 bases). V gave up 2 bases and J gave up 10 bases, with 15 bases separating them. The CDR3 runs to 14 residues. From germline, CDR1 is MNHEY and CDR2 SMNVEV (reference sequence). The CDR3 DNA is TGTGCCAGCAGTTTAGCTAGCCTTGTAACCGAGCAGTTCTTC. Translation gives CASSLASLVTEQFF.

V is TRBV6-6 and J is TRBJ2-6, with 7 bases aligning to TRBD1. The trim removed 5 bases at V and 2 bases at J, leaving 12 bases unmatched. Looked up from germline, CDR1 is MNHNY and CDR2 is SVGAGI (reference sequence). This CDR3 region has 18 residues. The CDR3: CASSPQGTATTGANVLTF. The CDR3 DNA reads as TGTGCCAGCAGTCCACAGGGGACAGCCACAACTGGGGCCAACGTCCTGACTTTC.

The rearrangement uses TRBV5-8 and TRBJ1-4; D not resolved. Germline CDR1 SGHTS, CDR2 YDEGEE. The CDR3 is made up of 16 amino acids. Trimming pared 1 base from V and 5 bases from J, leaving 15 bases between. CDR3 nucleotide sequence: TGTGCCAGCAGCTTGTACGCGGGCCTCGGGAATGAAAAACTGTTTTTT. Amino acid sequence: CASSLYAGLGNEKLFF.

The CDR3 nucleotides are TGTGCCAGCAGCTATCAAACGGACAGGGGCGAGCAGTACTTC. Translating it yields CASSYQTDRGEQYF. The chain couples TRBV13 to TRBJ2-7, with 9 bases lining up with TRBD1. The V gene end was trimmed by 4 bases and the J gene end by 6 bases; junction bases not matched to a gene: 7. CDR3 length: 14 residues. Germline V gene lookup returns CDR1 PRHDT and CDR2 FYEKMQ (reference sequence).

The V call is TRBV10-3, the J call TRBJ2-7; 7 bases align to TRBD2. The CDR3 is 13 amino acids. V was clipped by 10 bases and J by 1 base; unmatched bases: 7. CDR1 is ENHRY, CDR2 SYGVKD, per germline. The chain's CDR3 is CATSLAGSYEQYF. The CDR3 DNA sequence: TGTGCCACCTCATTAGCGGGTTCCTACGAGCAGTACTTC.

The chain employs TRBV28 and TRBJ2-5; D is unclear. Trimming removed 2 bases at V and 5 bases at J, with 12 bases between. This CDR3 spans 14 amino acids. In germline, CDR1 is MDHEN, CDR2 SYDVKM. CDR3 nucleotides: TGTGCCAGCAGTTTAAATTCAGGTTTTGAGACCCAGTACTTC. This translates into CASSLNSGFETQYF.

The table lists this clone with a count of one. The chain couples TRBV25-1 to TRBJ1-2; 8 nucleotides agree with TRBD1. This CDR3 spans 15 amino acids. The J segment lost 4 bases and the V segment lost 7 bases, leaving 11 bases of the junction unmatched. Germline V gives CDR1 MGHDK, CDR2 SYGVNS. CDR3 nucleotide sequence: TGTGCCAGCAACCCAGGGGGCGCGGAGAGCTATGGCTACACCTTC. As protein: CASNPGGAESYGYTF.

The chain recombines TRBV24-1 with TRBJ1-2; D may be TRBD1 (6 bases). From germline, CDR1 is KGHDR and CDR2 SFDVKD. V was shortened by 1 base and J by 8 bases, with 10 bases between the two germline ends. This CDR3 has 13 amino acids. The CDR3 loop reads CATSDFTGSGYTF. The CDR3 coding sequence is TGTGCCACCAGTGATTTTACAGGGAGCGGCTACACCTTC.

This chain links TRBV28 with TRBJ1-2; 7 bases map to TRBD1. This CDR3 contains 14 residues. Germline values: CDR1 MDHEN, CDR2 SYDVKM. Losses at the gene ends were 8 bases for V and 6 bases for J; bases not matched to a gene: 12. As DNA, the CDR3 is TGTGCCAGCGGACCGACAGGGAGTTTCGATGGCTACACCTTC. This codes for CASGPTGSFDGYTF.

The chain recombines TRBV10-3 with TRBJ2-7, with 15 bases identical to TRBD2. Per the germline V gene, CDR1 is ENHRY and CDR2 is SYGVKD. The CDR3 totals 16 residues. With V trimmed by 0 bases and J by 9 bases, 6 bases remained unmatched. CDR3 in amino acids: CAISESGLAGGPGQYF. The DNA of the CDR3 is TGTGCCATCAGTGAGTCTGGACTAGCGGGAGGGCCCGGGCAGTACTTC.

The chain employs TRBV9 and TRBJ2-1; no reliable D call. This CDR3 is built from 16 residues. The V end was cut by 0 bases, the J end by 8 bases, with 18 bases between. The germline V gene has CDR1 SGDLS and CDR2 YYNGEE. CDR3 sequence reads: CASSVGGIRLNDEQFF. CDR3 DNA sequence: TGTGCCAGCAGCGTAGGAGGAATAAGGCTGAACGATGAGCAGTTCTTC.

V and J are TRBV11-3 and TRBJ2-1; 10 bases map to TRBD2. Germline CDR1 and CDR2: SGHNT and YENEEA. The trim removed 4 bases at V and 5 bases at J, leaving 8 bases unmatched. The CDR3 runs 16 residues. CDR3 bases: TGTGCCAGCAGCTCACAGTCACTAGCGGGGCACAATGAGCAGTTCTTC. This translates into CASSSQSLAGHNEQFF.

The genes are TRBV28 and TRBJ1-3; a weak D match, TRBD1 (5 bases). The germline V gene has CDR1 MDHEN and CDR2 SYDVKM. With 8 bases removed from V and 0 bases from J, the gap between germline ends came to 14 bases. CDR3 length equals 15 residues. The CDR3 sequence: CASWGGSLSGNTIYF. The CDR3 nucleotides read TGTGCCAGCTGGGGGGGTTCCCTCTCTGGAAACACCATATATTTT.

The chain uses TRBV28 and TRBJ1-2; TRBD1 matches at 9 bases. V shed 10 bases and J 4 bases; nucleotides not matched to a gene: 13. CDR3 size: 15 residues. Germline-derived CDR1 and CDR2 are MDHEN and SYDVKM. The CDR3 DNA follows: TGTGCCACCCTGCTAACAGGGGGCCCCCTCTATGGCTACACCTTC. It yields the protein CATLLTGGPLYGYTF.

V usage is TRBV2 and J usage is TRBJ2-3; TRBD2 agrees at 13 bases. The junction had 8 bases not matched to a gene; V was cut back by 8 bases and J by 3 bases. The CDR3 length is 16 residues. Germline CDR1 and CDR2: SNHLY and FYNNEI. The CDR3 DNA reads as TGTGCCAGCTCTCGGACTAGCGGGAGATCTACAGATACGCAGTATTTT. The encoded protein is CASSRTSGRSTDTQYF.